Presented here are 9 T cell receptor beta chains from one specimen sequenced in a study of OX40 agonist ivuxolimab in advanced cancers. The table came from immunoSEQ multiplex PCR; TCRdb's copy has only in-frame clones and leaves some out. The table includes more than 45,000 clones, 83% detected once. Sequenced here: CD4+ or CD8+ T cells sorted from blood, sampled in a trial of the OX40 agonist ivuxolimab. Receptors originate from an adult with an advanced solid tumor such as melanoma, head and neck, liver or kidney cancer.

J is TRBJ2-2 and V is TRBV7-2, with 7 nucleotides matching TRBD2. CDR3 size: 17 residues. Germline CDR1 SGHTA, CDR2 FQGNSA. Trimming at V came to 1 base and at J to 6 bases, leaving 11 bases not matched to a gene. The CDR3 DNA is TGTGCCAGCAGCTTAGGGGCCGGCCGGCTAGCGGCCGGGGAGCTGTTTTTT. Translation gives CASSLGAGRLAAGELFF.

The rearrangement uses TRBV6-1 and TRBJ1-4, with a possible D match to TRBD1 (5 bases). The CDR3 runs to 14 residues. The V end was cut by 1 base, the J end by 8 bases, with 11 bases between. The V gene's germline CDR1 is MNHNS and CDR2 SASEGT. The CDR3 loop is CASSEGGNREKLFF. CDR3 in DNA: TGTGCCAGCAGTGAAGGGGGGAATCGAGAAAAACTGTTTTTT.

The J gene is TRBJ2-7, the V gene TRBV5-6, with a tentative D call TRBD1 (5 bases). The CDR3 covers 13 residues. The V gene lost 4 bases and the J gene lost 3 bases, with 11 bases spanning the gap. Germline assignment: CDR1 SGHDT and CDR2 YYEEEE. CDR3 nucleotide sequence: TGTGCCAGCAGCCCAGGTAGGGGCTACGAGCAGTACTTC. This encodes CASSPGRGYEQYF.

This clone turned up a few times. This sample also contains other DNA sequences that code for the same CDR3. The V call is TRBV9, the J call TRBJ1-1; TRBD1 agrees at 9 bases. CDR3 size: 13 residues. Per germline, CDR1 SGDLS and CDR2 YYNGEE. The trim removed 4 bases at V and 7 bases at J, leaving 5 bases unmatched. The CDR3 sequence: CASSLRGQGEAFF. Here the CDR3 DNA reads TGTGCCAGCAGCTTAAGGGGACAGGGTGAAGCTTTCTTT.

This clone has only one observation. The rearrangement joins TRBV2 to TRBJ1-5; 8 positions match TRBD1. Trimming at V came to 3 bases and at J to 6 bases, leaving 13 bases not matched to a gene. From germline, CDR1 is SNHLY and CDR2 FYNNEI. This CDR3 spans 17 amino acids. As DNA, the CDR3 is TGTGCCAGCAGTGATTTGGTGTGGGCCAGGGGGCCTCAGCCCCAGCATTTT. Its translation is CASSDLVWARGPQPQHF.

This clone was found once. Other nucleotide sequences from this sample produce the same CDR3. The chain couples TRBV6-6 to TRBJ1-2; a possible D gene is TRBD1 (5 bases). There are 13 residues in the CDR3. Germline CDR1 MNHNY, CDR2 SVGAGI (reference sequence). Trimming removed 6 bases from V and 5 bases from J, with 13 bases in between. The CDR3 here is CASSPDRTYGYTF. In DNA, the CDR3 is TGTGCCAGCAGCCCAGACAGAACTTATGGCTACACCTTC.

CDR3 nucleotides: TGTGCCAGCAGCTTAGGTCCAGGGGGGAACACTGAAGCTTTCTTT. Translation gives CASSLGPGGNTEAFF. This rearrangement joins TRBV7-2 to TRBJ1-1; 7 bases fit TRBD1. Germline CDR1 SGHTA, CDR2 FQGNSA. The CDR3 runs to 15 residues. Trimming removed 1 base from V and 1 base from J; junction bases left unmatched: 3.

The chain combines TRBV7-2 with TRBJ1-2, with D perhaps TRBD1 (5 bases). The germline V and J ends were trimmed by 1 base and 3 bases, with 12 bases remaining between them. Per the germline V gene, CDR1 is SGHTA and CDR2 is FQGNSA. CDR3 length: 15 residues. The CDR3 spells CASSLDAGWDYGYTF. CDR3 bases: TGTGCCAGCAGCTTAGACGCAGGGTGGGACTATGGCTACACCTTC.

The chain combines TRBV5-8 with TRBJ2-7; 13 nucleotides align to TRBD2. J was trimmed by 2 bases and V by 4 bases; bases with no gene match: 15. Germline values: CDR1 SGHTS, CDR2 YDEGEE. This CDR3 is 19 amino acids long. Written as DNA, the CDR3 is TGTGCCAGCAGCCCCTCCCCGGGACTAGCGGGGTTTCCGGCCTACGAGCAGTACTTC. It encodes CASSPSPGLAGFPAYEQYF.